This T cell receptor beta chain was recovered during a study of cytomegalovirus exposure and HLA in healthy donors. Study-wide findings and caveats: In vitro data verified three CMV-associated chains as specific for CMV antigens.

Concerning this clone itself: No antigen is known for it.

PCR was performed using 60 Vbeta and 13 Jbeta primers. Data came from immunoSEQ multiplex PCR; TCRdb stores just in-frame clones and leaves some out. The sample carries about 110,000 clones, 76% recorded once. Sequencing was done on a sample of PBMCs. The sequence came from a woman aged 45-65 years in good health and CMV-seropositive.

Here the CDR3 DNA reads TGTGCCAGCTCCCCTCTCAGGGGAAAGTCGAACACCGGGGAGCTGTTTTTT. Its translation is CASSPLRGKSNTGELFF. The chain joins TRBV18 to TRBJ2-2, with D possibly being TRBD1 (6 bases). Trimming removed 6 bases at V and 0 bases at J, with 17 bases between. CDR3 length: 17 amino acids. Looked up from germline, CDR1 is KGHSH and CDR2 is LQKENI.